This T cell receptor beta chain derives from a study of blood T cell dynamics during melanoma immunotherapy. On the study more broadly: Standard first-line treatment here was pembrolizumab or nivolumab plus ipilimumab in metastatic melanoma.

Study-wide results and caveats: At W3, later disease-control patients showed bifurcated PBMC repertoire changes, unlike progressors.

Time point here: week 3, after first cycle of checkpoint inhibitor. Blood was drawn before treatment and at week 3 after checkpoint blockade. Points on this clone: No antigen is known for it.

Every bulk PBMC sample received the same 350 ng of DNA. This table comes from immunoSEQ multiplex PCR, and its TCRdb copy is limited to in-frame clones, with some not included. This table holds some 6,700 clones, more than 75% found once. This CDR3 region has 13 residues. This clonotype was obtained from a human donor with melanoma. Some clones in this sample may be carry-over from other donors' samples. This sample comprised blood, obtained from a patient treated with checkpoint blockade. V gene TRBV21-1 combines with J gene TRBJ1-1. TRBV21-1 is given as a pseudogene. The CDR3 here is CAPREGENTEAFF. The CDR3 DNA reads TGTGCCCCCCGGGAAGGAGAGAACACTGAAGCTTTCTTT.